A single sample gave rise to the 9 T cell receptor beta chains below, sequenced in a study of CD8+ T cells in alopecia areata. cDNA prepared by RNA extraction and subsequent reverse transcription served as the template for sequencing. Assay used: immunoSEQ multiplex PCR; TCRdb lists only in-frame clones, some missing. The sample holds about 180,000 clones, 50% to 70% seen once. This sample comprised CD4+ T cells sorted from blood, obtained at week 0. The receptors originated from a human donor with alopecia areata.

This chain links TRBV27 with TRBJ2-5; TRBD2 agrees at 7 bases. The CDR3 contains 13 residues. V was pared by 6 bases and J by 5 bases, with 6 bases of the junction left unmatched. Germline assignment: CDR1 MNHEY and CDR2 SMNVEV (reference sequence). In DNA, the CDR3 is TGTGCCAGCAGCAGCGGGGCAATGGAGACCCAGTACTTC. It translates to CASSSGAMETQYF.

J is TRBJ1-2 and V is TRBV18, with 8 bases identical to TRBD1. V lost 3 bases, J lost 7 bases, and 10 bases stayed unmatched. CDR1 is KGHSH and CDR2 is LQKENI in the germline V gene. The CDR3 runs 15 residues. This CDR3 is CASSPNLQGGGGYTF. The CDR3 region has the DNA TGTGCCAGCTCACCGAACCTACAGGGGGGAGGTGGCTACACCTTC.

The chain has TRBV15 and TRBJ2-5; tentatively, D is TRBD1 (6 bases). From germline, CDR1 is LNHNV and CDR2 YYDKDF (reference sequence). The CDR3 is 14 amino acids. With 5 bases removed from V and 1 base from J, the gap between germline ends came to 11 bases. The DNA of the CDR3 is TGTGCCACCAGCGGTCGACAGGCCCAAGAGACCCAGTACTTC. Translated, it gives CATSGRQAQETQYF.

V and J are TRBV4-2 and TRBJ2-7; no definite D call. V lost 0 bases, J lost 0 bases, and 12 bases lay in between. Germline V gene lookup returns CDR1 LGHNA and CDR2 YNFKEQ. The CDR3 has 16 residues. CDR3 region: CASSQDRGRSSYEQYF. The CDR3 DNA reads as TGTGCCAGCAGCCAAGATCGAGGACGAAGCTCCTACGAGCAGTACTTC.

This chain links TRBV23-1 with TRBJ2-2, with D tentatively TRBD1 (5 bases). TRBV23-1 carries the ORF label, with uncertain function. V lost 4 bases to trimming and J lost 5 bases, with 8 bases between them. This CDR3 has 13 amino acids. CDR3 sequence: CASSPTDTGELFF. As DNA, the CDR3 is TGCGCCAGCAGTCCGACAGATACCGGGGAGCTGTTTTTT.

The rearrangement links TRBV4-1 to TRBJ2-5, with unresolved D. Germline V gives CDR1 MGHRA, CDR2 YSYEKL. This CDR3 spans 14 amino acids. V lost 2 bases to trimming and J lost 3 bases, with 10 bases between them. The CDR3 DNA reads as TGCGCCAGCAGCCAACCCGGCAAAAAAGAGACCCAGTACTTC. This codes for CASSQPGKKETQYF.

This clone was found a few times. This chain links TRBV20-1 with TRBJ2-3; no definite D call. V was clipped by 1 base and J by 5 bases, with 4 bases between them. Germline V gives CDR1 DFQATT, CDR2 SNEGSKA (reference sequence). CDR3 length: 11 residues. CDR3 DNA sequence: TGCAGTGCTAGAGCAGGAGATACGCAGTATTTT. This gives the protein CSARAGDTQYF.

This chain joins TRBV7-9 and TRBJ2-5, with D perhaps TRBD1 or TRBD2 (6 bases each). The CDR3 is 12 amino acids. Germline CDR1 SEHNR, CDR2 FQNEAQ (reference sequence). The ends were cut back, 7 bases at V and 4 bases at J, with 10 bases in the middle. CDR3 in amino acids: CASTGAGETQYF. CDR3 DNA sequence: TGTGCCAGCACGGGGGCTGGAGAGACCCAGTACTTC.

This rearrangement joins TRBV4-1 to TRBJ1-2; D call uncertain. The germline CDR1 and CDR2 sequences are MGHRA and YSYEKL. The V end lost 0 bases, the J end lost 4 bases, and 9 bases lay between the germline ends. The CDR3 has 14 residues. The CDR3 region is CASSQDPDTYGYTF. CDR3 DNA: TGCGCCAGCAGCCAAGATCCAGATACCTATGGCTACACCTTC.